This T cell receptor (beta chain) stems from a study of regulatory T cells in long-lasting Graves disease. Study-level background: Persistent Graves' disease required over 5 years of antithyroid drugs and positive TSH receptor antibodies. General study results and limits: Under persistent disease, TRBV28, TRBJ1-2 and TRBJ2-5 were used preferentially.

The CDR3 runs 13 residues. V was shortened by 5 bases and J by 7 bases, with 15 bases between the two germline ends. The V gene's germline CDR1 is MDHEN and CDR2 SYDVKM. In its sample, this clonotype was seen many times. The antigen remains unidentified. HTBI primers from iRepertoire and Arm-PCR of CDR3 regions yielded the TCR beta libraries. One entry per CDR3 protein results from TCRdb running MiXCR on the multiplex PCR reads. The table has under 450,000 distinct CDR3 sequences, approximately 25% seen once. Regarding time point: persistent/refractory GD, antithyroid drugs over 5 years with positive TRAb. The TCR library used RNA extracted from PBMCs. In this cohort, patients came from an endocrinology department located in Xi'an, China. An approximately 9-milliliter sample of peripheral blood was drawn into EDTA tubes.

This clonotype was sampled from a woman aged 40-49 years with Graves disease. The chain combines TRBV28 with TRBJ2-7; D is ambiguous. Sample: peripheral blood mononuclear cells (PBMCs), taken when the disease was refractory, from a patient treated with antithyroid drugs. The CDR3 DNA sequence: TGTGCCAGCAGTCTTAACCCGAAGAGTGAGCAGTACTTC. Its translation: CASSLNPKSEQYF.